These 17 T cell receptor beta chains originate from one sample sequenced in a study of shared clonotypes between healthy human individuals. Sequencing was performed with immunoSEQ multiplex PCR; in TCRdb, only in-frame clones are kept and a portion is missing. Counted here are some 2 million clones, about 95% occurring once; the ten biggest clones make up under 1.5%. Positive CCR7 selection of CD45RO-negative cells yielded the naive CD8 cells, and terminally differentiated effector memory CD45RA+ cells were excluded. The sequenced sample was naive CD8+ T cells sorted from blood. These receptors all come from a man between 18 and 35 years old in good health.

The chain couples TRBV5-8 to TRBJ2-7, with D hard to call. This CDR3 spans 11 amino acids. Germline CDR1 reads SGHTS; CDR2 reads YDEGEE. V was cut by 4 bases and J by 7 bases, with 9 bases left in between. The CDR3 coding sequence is TGTGCCAGCAGCCCCAGTCATGAGCAGTACTTC. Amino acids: CASSPSHEQYF.

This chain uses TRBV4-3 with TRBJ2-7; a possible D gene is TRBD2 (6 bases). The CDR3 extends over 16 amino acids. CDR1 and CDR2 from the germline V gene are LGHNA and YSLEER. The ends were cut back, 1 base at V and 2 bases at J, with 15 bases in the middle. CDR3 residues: CASSQGGAGPPYEQYF. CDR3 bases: TGCGCCAGCAGCCAAGGCGGGGCAGGCCCCCCCTACGAGCAGTACTTC.

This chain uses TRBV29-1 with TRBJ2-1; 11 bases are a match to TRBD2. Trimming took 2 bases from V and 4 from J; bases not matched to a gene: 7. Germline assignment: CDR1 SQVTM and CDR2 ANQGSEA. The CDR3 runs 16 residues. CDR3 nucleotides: TGCAGCGTTGAACTAGGTGTAGCGGGAGGGTACAATGAGCAGTTCTTC. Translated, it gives CSVELGVAGGYNEQFF.

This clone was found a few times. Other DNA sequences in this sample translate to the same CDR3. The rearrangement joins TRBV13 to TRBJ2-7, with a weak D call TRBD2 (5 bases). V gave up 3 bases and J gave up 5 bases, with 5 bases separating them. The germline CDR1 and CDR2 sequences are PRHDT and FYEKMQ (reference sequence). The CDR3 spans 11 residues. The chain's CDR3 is CASSFGDEQYF. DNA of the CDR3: TGTGCCAGCAGCTTCGGGGACGAGCAGTACTTC.

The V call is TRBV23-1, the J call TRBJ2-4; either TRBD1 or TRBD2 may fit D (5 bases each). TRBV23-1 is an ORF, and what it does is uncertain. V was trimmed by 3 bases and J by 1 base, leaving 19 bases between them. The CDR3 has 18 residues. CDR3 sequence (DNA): TGCGCCAGCAGTCAGGTTCCGGGGCCGGTTTTGGCCAAAAACATTCAGTACTTC. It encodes CASSQVPGPVLAKNIQYF.

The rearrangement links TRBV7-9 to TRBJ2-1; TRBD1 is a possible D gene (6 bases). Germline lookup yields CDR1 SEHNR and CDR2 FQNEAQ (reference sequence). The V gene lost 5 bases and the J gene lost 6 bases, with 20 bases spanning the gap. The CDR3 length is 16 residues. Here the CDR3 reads CASSPKRSTGFNEQFF. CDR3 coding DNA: TGTGCCAGCAGCCCGAAACGTTCTACAGGGTTCAATGAGCAGTTCTTC.

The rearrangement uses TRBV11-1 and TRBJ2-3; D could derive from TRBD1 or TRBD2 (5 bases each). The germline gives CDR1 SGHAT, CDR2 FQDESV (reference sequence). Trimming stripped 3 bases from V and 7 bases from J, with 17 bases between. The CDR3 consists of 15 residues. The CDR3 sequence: CASSLGDPAQNTQYF. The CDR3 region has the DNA TGTGCCAGCAGCTTGGGGGACCCCGCACAGAATACGCAGTATTTT.

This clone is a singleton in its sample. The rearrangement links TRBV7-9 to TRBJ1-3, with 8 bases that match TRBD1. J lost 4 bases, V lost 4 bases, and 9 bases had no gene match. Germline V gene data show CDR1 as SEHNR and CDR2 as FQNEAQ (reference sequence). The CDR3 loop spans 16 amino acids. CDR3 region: CASSSGQGLKGNTIYF. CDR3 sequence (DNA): TGTGCCAGCAGCTCAGGACAGGGACTTAAAGGAAACACCATATATTTT.

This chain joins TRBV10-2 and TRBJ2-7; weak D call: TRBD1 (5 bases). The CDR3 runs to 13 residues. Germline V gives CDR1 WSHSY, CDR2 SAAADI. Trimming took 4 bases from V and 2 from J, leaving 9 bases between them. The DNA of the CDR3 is TGCGCCAGCAGTGCAGGGTATCCCTACGAGCAGTACTTC. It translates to CASSAGYPYEQYF.

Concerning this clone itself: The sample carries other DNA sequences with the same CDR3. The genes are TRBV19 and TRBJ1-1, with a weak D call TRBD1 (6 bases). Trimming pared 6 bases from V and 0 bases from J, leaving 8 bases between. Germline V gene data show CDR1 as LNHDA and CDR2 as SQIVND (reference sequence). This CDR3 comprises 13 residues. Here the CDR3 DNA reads TGTGCCAGTAGGGACAGTTTGAACACTGAAGCTTTCTTT. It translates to CASRDSLNTEAFF.

The CDR3: CAWNPEHNYSPLHF. CDR3 sequence (DNA): TGTGCCTGGAACCCGGAGCATAATTATTCACCCCTCCACTTT. This chain links TRBV30 with TRBJ1-6; D gene uncertain. V lost 4 bases and J 8 bases, leaving 15 bases between the germline ends. Germline loops: CDR1 GTSNPN, CDR2 SVGIG (reference sequence). The CDR3 sequence is 14 residues long.

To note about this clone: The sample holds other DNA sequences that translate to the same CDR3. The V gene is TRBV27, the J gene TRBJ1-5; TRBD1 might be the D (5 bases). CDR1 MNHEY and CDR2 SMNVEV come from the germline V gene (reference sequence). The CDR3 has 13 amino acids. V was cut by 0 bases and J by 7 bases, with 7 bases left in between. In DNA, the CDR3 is TGTGCCAGCAGTTTATCAGGGGCCCAGCCCCAGCATTTT. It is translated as CASSLSGAQPQHF.

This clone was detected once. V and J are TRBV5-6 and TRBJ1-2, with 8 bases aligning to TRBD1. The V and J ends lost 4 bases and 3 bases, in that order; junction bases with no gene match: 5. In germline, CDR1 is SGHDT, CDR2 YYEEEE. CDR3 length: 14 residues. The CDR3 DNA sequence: TGTGCCAGCAGCACTCAGACAGGGGACTATGGCTACACCTTC. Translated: CASSTQTGDYGYTF.

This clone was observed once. The CDR3 region has the DNA TGTGCCTGGAGGAAAGGTTACAACACCGGGGAGCTGTTTTTT. Translated, it gives CAWRKGYNTGELFF. V is TRBV30 and J is TRBJ2-2; D unclear. V lost 3 bases to trimming and J lost 2 bases, with 10 bases between them. The CDR3 is 14 amino acids. Looked up from germline, CDR1 is GTSNPN and CDR2 is SVGIG (reference sequence).

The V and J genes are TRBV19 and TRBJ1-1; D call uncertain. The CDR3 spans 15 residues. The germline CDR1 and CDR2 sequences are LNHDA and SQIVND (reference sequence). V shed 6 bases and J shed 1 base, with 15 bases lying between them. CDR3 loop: CASRIHSAANTEAFF. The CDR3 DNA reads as TGTGCCAGTAGAATTCACAGTGCGGCGAACACTGAAGCTTTCTTT.

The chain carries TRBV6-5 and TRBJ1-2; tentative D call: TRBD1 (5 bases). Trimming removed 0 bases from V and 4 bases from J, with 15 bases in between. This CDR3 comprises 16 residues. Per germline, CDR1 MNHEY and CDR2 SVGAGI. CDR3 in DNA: TGTGCCAGCAGTTACTCGGGACGGCGACCAAGCTATGGCTACACCTTC. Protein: CASSYSGRRPSYGYTF.

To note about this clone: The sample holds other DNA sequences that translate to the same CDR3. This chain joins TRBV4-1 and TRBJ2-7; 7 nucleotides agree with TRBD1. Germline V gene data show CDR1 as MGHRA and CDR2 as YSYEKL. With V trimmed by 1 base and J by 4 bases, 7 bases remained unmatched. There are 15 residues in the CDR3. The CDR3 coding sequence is TGCGCCAGCAGCCAAGTCCCCGGACAGGCGTACGAGCAGTACTTC. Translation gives CASSQVPGQAYEQYF.